The clone carrying this T cell receptor beta chain was counted a single time. The antigen remains unidentified. One end of the junction does not line up with germline, which may come from a read error. This sample is part of a study of OX40 agonist ivuxolimab in advanced cancers. For the study at large: At doses from 0.01 to 10 mg/kg, patients were given intravenous ivuxolimab every 2 weeks. Study results and caveats: Averaged across samples, CD8+ T cells carried more expanded clones than CD4+ did.

Some clones are missing from TCRdb's copy, which holds only in-frame ones; the method was immunoSEQ multiplex PCR. The sample contains 80,000 or so clones, less than 95% of which appear only once. The CDR3 has 12 amino acids. Germline V lookup: CDR1 SGHRS, CDR2 YFSETQ. This chain connects TRBV5-1 to TRBJ2-1, with TRBD2 matching over 8 bases. The clonotype originates from an adult with an advanced solid tumor such as melanoma, head and neck, liver or kidney cancer. The sequences come from CD4+ or CD8+ T cells sorted from blood, collected in a trial of the OX40 agonist ivuxolimab. CDR3 sequence (DNA): TGCGCCAGCAGCTTGGTGGCGGGAGGCGGGATCTTC. It is translated as CASSLVAGGGIF.